This T cell receptor (beta chain) was retrieved from a study of blood T cell repertoires in COVID-19 (dated by TCRdb to 2020 to 2021). Describing the broader study: Samples covering the acute and convalescent phases of COVID-19 were provided by collaborators in the United States, Italy and Spain. The prospective study material was composed of cDNA or gDNA derived from T cells, B-cell-depleted T cells, or PBMCs. Subjects who had been exposed to COVID-19, were actively infected with it, or had recovered from it provided the deeply sampled blood TCRbeta repertoires that made up the dataset. A freely available public database, intended as a resource for researchers studying the immune response to SARS-CoV-2, is where the repertoires were released. The samples were drawn from the first 160 participants of the ongoing ImmuneRACE study and from more than 1,000 subjects provided by 6 global collaborators. Nearly every sample came with metadata listing a de-identified subject ID, COVID-19 status, age in years and sex. Where available, HLA class I and class II types were obtained from metadata supplied by the sample provider rather than from assay-based typing.

A second Seattle source provided samples from volunteer blood donors who had recovered from COVID-19. Whole blood was collected in K2EDTA tubes by collaborating institutions according to the institutions' own protocols. Collaborator samples were shipped for TCRbeta analysis as frozen whole blood, isolated PBMCs, or DNA extracted from either sample type. CDR1 and CDR2 are read off the germline V gene (reference sequence) as MNHEY and SMNVEV. Spanning cysteine to phenylalanine, the CDR3 consists of 15 amino acids. The sequence is cut down to CDR3 DNA, 45 bases in frame from base 1. Relative to germline, V is 2 bases shorter and J is 8 bases shorter, with 13 bases between their ends. This clone was seen more than once but under ten times. This receptor's antigen is unknown. No base quality information exists; no much larger clone differs at one position. Study-wide conclusions, independent of this receptor: The quantity of clinical and demographic metadata differed by source and by participant and was supplied without curation.

TCRbeta CDR3 regions were amplified from genomic DNA by means of the immunoSEQ Assay, a bias-controlled multiplex PCR. On the study's bioinformatics: The number of nucleated cells in each sample was estimated by amplification of reference gene primers within the assay. To quantify the absolute abundance of each unique TCRbeta CDR3 rearrangement, sequence reads were collapsed and filtered. For each sample, productive Simpson clonality was calculated as the square root of Simpson's diversity index across productive rearrangements. TCRdb obtained this table from immuneACCESS and retained in-frame rearrangements with V and J assigned. These tables miss some clones; where compared with another copy, unresolved V genes account for less than half of the shortfall, and the remainder is unexplained. The DNA was the basis for D and trimming; V, J and clone size are from that table. In this sample the table shows some 160,000 clones, around 90% of which occur a single time. Roughly 1.9% of the sample is taken by the ten largest.

The sequence was collected from a middle-aged man who had recovered from COVID-19. What was sequenced was peripheral blood. The V gene is TRBV27 and the J gene is TRBJ1-6; a tentative D call is TRBD1 (6 bases match). The nucleotides read TGTGCCAGCAGTTTAGTCCAGGGGAATTATTCACCCCTCCACTTT. Its amino acids are CASSLVQGNYSPLHF.